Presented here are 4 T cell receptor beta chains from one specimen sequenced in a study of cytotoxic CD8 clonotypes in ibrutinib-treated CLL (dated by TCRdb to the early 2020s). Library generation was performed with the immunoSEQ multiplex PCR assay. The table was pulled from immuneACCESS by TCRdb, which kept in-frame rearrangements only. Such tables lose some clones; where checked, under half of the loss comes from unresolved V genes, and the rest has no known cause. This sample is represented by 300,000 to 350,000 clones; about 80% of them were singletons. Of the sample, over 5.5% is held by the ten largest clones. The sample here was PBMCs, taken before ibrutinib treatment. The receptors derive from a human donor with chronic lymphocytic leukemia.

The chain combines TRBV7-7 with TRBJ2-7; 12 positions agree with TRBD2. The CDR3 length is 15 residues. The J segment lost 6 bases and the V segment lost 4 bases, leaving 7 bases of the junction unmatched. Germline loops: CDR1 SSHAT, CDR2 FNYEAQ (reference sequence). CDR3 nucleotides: TGTGCCAGCAGCTCTAGACTAGCGGGAGCAAGCGAGCAGTACTTC. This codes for CASSSRLAGASEQYF. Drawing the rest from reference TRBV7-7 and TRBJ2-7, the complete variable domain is GAGVSQSPRYKVTKRGQDVTLRCDPISSHATLYWYQQALGQGPEFLTYFNYEAQPDKSGLPSDRFSAERPEGSISTLTIQRTEQRDSAMYRCASSSRLAGASEQYFGPGTRLTVT.

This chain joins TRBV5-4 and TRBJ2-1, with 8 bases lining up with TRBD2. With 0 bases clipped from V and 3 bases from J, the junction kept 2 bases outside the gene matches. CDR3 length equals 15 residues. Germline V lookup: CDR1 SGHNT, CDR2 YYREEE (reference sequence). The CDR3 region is CASSLVSGIYNEQFF. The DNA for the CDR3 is TGTGCCAGCAGCTTGGTTAGCGGGATCTACAATGAGCAGTTCTTC.

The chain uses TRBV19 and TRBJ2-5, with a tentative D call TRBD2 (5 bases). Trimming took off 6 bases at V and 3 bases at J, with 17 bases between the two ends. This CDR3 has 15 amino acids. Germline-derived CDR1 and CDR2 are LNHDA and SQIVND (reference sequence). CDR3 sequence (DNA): TGTGCCAGTAGCAACCGTGATGTGCGGGAAGAGACCCAGTACTTC. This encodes CASSNRDVREETQYF.

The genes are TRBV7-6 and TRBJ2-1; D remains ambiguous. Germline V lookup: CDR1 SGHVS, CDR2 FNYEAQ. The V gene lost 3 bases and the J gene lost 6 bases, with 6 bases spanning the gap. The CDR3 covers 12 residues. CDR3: CASSFVSNEQFF. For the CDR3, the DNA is TGTGCCAGCAGCTTCGTTTCCAATGAGCAGTTCTTC.